What follows is one T cell receptor (beta chain) and its context. Its antigen remains unidentified. This CDR3 has 16 residues. The germline V and J ends were trimmed by 3 bases and 9 bases, with 21 bases remaining between them. Germline-derived CDR1 and CDR2 are ENHRY and SYGVKD. The sample comes from a study of CD8 T cells in Susac syndrome. Whole-study results and caveats: The number of individuals included in the study's TCR sequencing and HLA analysis was acknowledged as relatively small.

Healthy donors constituted the controls, which were matched for age and sex. The CD8+ and CD4+ T cells were negatively isolated, with the TEMRA cells enriched by FACS. Random hexamers were used to reverse transcribe an amount of 0.5 to 1 ug RNA. The method of amplification for TCR beta CDR3 was immunoSEQ multiplex PCR, covering 54 Vbeta and 13 Jbeta. Each CDR3 protein gets one entry after TCRdb re-called the immunoSEQ multiplex PCR reads with MiXCR. The sample yields 160,000 or so distinct CDR3 sequences, roughly 95% seen once. The J gene is TRBJ2-1, the V gene TRBV10-3; TRBD2 is a possible D gene (7 bases). The clonotype comes from a human donor in good health. The sequenced sample was CD4+ T cells from PBMCs. The DNA for the CDR3 is TGTGCCATCAGTGACCAAGGACTAGGGGGTACGAGTGAGCAGTTCTTC. It encodes CAISDQGLGGTSEQFF.